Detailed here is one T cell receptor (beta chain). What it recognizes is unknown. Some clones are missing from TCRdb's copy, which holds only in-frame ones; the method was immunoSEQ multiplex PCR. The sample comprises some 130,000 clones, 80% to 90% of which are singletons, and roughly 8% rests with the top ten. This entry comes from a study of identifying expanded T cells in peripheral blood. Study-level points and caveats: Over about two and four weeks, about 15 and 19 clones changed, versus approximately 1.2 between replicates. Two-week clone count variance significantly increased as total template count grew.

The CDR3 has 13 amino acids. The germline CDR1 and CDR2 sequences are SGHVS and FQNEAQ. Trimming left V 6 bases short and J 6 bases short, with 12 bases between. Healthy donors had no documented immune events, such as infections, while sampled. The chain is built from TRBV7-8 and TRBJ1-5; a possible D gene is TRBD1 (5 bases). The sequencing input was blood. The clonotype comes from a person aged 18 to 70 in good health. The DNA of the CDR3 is TGTGCCAGCAGTGCAGAGGGGCGTCAGCCCCAGCATTTT. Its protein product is CASSAEGRQPQHF.